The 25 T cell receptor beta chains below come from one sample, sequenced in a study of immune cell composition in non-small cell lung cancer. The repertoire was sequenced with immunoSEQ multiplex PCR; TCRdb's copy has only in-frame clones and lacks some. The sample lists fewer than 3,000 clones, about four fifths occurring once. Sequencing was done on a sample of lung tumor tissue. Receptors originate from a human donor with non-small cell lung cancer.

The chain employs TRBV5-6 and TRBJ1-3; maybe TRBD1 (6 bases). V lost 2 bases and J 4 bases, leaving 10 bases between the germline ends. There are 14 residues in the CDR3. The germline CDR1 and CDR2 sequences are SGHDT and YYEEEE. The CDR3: CASSLGTTGNTIYF. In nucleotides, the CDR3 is TGTGCCAGCAGCTTAGGGACAACCGGAAACACCATATATTTT.

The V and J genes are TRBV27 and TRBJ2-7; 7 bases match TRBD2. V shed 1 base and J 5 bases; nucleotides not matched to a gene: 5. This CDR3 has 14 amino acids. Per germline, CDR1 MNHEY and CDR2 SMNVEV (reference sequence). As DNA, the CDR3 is TGTGCCAGCAGTTTATATGGGGGGGGGAACGAGCAGTACTTC. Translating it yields CASSLYGGGNEQYF.

In DNA form, the CDR3 reads TGTGCCAGCAGTGTATCAACTGGTCATAATGAGCAGTTCTTC. The encoded protein is CASSVSTGHNEQFF. The chain carries TRBV2 and TRBJ2-1; no clear D. V was pared by 4 bases and J by 7 bases, with 14 bases between. Germline assignment: CDR1 SNHLY and CDR2 FYNNEI. The CDR3 runs to 14 residues.

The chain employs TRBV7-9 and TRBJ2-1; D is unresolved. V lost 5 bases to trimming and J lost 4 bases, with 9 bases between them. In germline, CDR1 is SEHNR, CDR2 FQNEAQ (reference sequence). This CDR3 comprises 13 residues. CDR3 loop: CASSLTEYNEQFF. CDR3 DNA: TGTGCCAGCAGCCTAACAGAGTACAATGAGCAGTTCTTC.

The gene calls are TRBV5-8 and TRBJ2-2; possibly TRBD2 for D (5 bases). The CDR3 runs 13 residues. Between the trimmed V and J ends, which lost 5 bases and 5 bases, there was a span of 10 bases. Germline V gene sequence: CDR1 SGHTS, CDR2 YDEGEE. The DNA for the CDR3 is TGTGCCAGCAGTCAAAGGGAGACCGGGGAGCTGTTTTTT. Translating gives CASSQRETGELFF.

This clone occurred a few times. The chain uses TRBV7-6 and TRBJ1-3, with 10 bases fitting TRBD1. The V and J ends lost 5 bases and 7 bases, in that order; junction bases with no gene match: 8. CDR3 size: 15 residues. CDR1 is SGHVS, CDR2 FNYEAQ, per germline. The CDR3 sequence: CASSPGQGISNTIYF. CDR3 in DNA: TGTGCCAGCAGCCCGGGACAGGGGATTTCGAACACCATATATTTT.

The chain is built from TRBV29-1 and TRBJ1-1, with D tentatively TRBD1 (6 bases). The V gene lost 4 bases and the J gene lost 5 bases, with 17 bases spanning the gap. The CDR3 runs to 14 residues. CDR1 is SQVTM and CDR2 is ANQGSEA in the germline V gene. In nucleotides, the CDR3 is TGCAGCGTTGTACAGGGAAGAGGGATGACTGAAGCTTTCTTT. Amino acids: CSVVQGRGMTEAFF.

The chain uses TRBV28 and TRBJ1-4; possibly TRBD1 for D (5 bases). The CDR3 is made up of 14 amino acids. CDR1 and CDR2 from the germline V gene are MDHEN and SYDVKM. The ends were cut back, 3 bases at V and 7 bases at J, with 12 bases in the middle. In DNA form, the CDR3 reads TGTGCCAGCAGTTTGCCAGGGTGGGGTGAAAAACTGTTTTTT. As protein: CASSLPGWGEKLFF.

Here the CDR3 DNA reads TGTGCCAGCAGTTTGAGGATGAACACTGAAGCTTTCTTT. This sequence encodes CASSLRMNTEAFF. V and J are TRBV27 and TRBJ1-1; D remains unclear. The CDR3 extends over 13 amino acids. Per germline, CDR1 MNHEY and CDR2 SMNVEV (reference sequence). Trimming cost V 3 bases and J 0 bases, with 5 bases left between them.

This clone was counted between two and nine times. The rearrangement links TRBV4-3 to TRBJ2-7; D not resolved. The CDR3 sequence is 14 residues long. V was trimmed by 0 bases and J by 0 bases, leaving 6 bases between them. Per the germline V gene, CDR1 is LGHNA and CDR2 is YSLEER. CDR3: CASSQDLSSYEQYF. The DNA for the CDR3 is TGCGCCAGCAGCCAAGATCTCAGCTCCTACGAGCAGTACTTC.

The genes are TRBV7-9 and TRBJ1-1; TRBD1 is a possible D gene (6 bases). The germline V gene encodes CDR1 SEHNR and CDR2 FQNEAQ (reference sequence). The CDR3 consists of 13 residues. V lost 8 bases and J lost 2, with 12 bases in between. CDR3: CASPGQYNTEAFF. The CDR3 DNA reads TGTGCCAGCCCCGGACAGTATAACACTGAAGCTTTCTTT.

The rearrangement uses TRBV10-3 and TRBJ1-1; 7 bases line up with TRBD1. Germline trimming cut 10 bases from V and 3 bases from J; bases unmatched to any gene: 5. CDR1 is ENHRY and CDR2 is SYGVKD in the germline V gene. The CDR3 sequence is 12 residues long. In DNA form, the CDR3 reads TGTGCCACATGGGACAGTTACACTGAAGCTTTCTTT. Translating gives CATWDSYTEAFF.

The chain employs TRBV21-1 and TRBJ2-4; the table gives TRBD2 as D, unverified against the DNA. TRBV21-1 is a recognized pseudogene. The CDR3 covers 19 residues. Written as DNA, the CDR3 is TGTGCCAGCAGCTCTCAGGGACTAGCGGCAATTGTAGCCAAAAACATTCAGTACTTC. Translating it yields CASSSQGLAAIVAKNIQYF.

The CDR3: CASSTGLAGLEQFF. For the CDR3, the DNA is TGTGCCAGCAGCACCGGACTAGCGGGGCTTGAGCAGTTCTTC. This chain joins TRBV7-9 and TRBJ2-1; TRBD2 aligns across 12 bases. The CDR3 has 14 amino acids. The ends lost 5 bases at V and 9 bases at J; junction bases unmatched: 5. Per germline, CDR1 SEHNR and CDR2 FQNEAQ (reference sequence).

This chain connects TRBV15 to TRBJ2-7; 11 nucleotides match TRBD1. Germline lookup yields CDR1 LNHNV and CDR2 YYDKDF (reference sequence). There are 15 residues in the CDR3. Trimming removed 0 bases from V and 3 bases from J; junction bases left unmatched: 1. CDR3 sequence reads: CATSREGQGGYEQYF. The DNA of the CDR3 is TGTGCCACCAGCAGAGAGGGACAGGGGGGCTACGAGCAGTACTTC.

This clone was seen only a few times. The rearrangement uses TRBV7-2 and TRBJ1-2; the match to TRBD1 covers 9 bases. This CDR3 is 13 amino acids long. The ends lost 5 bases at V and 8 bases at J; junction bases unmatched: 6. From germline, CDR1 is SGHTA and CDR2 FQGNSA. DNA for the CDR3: TGTGCCAGCAGCCGGGGACAGGGCAACGGCTACACCTTC. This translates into CASSRGQGNGYTF. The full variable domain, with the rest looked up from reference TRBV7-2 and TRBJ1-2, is GAGVSQSPSNKVTEKGKDVELRCDPISGHTALYWYRQSLGQGLEFLIYFQGNSAPDKSGLPSDRFSAERTGGSVSTLTIQRTQQEDSAVYLCASSRGQGNGYTFGSGTRLTVV.

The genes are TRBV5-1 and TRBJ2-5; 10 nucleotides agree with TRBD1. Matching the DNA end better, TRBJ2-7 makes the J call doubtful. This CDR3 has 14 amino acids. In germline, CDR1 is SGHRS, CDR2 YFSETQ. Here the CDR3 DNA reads TGCGCCAGCAGGCCGGACAGGGGGTTCTACGAGCAGTACTTC. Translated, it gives CASRPDRGFYEQYF.

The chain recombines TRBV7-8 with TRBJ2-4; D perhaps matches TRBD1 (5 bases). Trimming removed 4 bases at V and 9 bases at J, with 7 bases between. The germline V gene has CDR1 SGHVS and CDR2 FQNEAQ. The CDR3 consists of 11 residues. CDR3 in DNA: TGTGCCAGCAGCTCAGGGTTCATTCAGTACTTC. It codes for CASSSGFIQYF.

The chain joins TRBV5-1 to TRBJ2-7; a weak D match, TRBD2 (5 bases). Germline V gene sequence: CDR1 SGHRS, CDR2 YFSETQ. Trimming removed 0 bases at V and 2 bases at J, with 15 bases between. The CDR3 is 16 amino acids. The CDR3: CASSLVTGMGTYEQYF. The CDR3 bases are TGCGCCAGCAGCTTGGTGACGGGGATGGGGACCTACGAGCAGTACTTC.

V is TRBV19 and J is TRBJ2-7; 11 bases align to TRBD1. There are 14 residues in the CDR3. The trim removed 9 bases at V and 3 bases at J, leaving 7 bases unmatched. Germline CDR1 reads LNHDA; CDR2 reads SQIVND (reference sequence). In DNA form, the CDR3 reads TGTGCCAGCACCCTCGGGACAGGGGGCTACGAGCAGTACTTC. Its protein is CASTLGTGGYEQYF.

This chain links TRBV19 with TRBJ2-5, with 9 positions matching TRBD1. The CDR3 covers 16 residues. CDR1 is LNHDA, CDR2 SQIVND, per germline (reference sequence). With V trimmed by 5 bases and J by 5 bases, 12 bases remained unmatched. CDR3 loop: CASSVIPGTGFETQYF. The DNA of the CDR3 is TGTGCCAGTAGTGTTATCCCCGGGACAGGGTTTGAGACCCAGTACTTC.

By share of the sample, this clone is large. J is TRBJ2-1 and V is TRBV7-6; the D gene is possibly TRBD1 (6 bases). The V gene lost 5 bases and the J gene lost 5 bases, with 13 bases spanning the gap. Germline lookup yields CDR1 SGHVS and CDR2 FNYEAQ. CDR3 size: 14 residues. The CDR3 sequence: CASSGQGKDNEQFF. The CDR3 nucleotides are TGTGCCAGCAGCGGGCAGGGGAAAGACAATGAGCAGTTCTTC.

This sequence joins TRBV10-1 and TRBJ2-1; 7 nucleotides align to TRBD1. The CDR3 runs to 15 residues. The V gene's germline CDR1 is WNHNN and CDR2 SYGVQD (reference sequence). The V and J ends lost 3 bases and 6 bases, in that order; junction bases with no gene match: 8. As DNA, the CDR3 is TGCGCCAGCAGTGAAGGGCAGGGGGTTGGCAATGAGCAGTTCTTC. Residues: CASSEGQGVGNEQFF.

The DNA for the CDR3 is TGTGCCTGGAGTACACGACAGACCCTTAATGAAAAACTGTTTTTT. Its translation: CAWSTRQTLNEKLFF. The genes are TRBV30 and TRBJ1-4; tentative D call: TRBD1 (5 bases). Per the germline V gene, CDR1 is GTSNPN and CDR2 is SVGIG (reference sequence). V was cut by 2 bases and J by 4 bases, with 14 bases left in between. The CDR3 spans 15 residues.

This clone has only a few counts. Here the CDR3 DNA reads TGTGCCAGCAGCTTAGGGACAGCTCGGAATTCACCCCTCCACTTT. This encodes CASSLGTARNSPLHF. This chain connects TRBV7-3 to TRBJ1-6, with TRBD1 matching over 7 bases. Trimming cost V 2 bases and J 7 bases; bases outside gene matches: 5. CDR3 length: 15 residues. Germline-derived CDR1 and CDR2 are SGHTA and FQGTGA.